This T cell receptor beta chain comes out of a study of shared clonotypes between healthy human individuals. Broader study findings: Though the depth was large, rarefaction showed that sorted-subset sequencing was incomplete.

With respect to this clone: Antigen unknown.

Each cell subset's genomic DNA was divided evenly among several immunoSEQ plates. Libraries were prepared by immunoSEQ multiplex PCR; TCRdb keeps only in-frame clonotypes and omits some of them. The top ten clones hold about a sixth of a sample with 300,000 to 400,000 clones, around 86% of them seen once. V trimming: 7 bases; J trimming: 8 bases; junction bases outside the gene matches: 4. Germline CDR1 MNHEY, CDR2 SMNVEV (reference sequence). This CDR3 region has 14 residues. The sample consisted of memory CD8+ T cells sorted from blood. Subset meaning: CD45RO+ cells pooled with CCR7-negative TemRA cells. The chain is built from TRBV27 and TRBJ2-1; TRBD2 matches 14 bases. The receptor comes from a man aged 18 to 30 in good health. The CDR3, as DNA: TGTGCCAGCACCGGACTAGCGGGAGGCCATGAGCAGTTCTTC. Its translation: CASTGLAGGHEQFF.